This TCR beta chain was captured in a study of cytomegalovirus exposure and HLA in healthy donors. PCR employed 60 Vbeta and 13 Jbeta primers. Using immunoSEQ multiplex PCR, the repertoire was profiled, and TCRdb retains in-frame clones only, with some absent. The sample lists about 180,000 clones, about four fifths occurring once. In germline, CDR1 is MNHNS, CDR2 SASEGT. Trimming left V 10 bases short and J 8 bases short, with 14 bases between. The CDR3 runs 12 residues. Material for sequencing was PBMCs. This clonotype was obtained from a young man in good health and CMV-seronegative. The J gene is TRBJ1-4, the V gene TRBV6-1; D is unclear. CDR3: CATEGGNEKLFF. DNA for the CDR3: TGTGCCACCGAGGGAGGGAACGAAAAACTGTTTTTT.